This T cell receptor beta chain was observed in a study of radiotherapy plus CTLA-4 blockade in lung cancer. Per germline, CDR1 MDHEN and CDR2 SYDVKM. This CDR3 contains 16 residues. The junction had 12 bases not matched to a gene; V was cut back by 11 bases and J by 4 bases. Sequencing was performed with immunoSEQ multiplex PCR; in TCRdb, only in-frame clones are kept and a portion is missing. The data contain roughly 86,000 clones, roughly 80% of them singletons. Sequenced here: peripheral blood, sampled from a patient treated with radiotherapy plus ipilimumab. The source is a human donor with non-small cell lung cancer who had stable disease on radiotherapy plus ipilimumab. The chain employs TRBV28 and TRBJ1-5; 12 bases match TRBD1. The CDR3 region is CACRDRGLLGNQPQHF. CDR3 in DNA: TGTGCCTGCCGGGACAGGGGGCTTTTGGGGAATCAGCCCCAGCATTTT.